What follows are 9 T cell receptor beta chains derived from one specimen sequenced in a study of blood T cell repertoires in COVID-19. Produced via immunoSEQ multiplex PCR; TCRdb's table is partial and in-frame only. The sample yields roughly 180,000 clones, around 83% seen once. What was sequenced was PBMCs or T cells enriched from blood (not recorded which). Receptor source: a man aged 35 to 55 who had recovered from COVID-19.

The V gene is TRBV2, the J gene TRBJ1-2; 8 positions agree with TRBD1. Trimming took 5 bases from V and 6 from J; bases not matched to a gene: 2. CDR1 and CDR2 (germline): SNHLY, FYNNEI. This CDR3 region has 12 residues. CDR3 residues: CASSRGQDGYTF. In DNA, the CDR3 is TGTGCCAGCAGTAGGGGACAGGATGGCTACACCTTC.

This clone showed up just a few times. This chain connects TRBV18 to TRBJ1-4; D perhaps matches TRBD1 (5 bases). Germline CDR1 is KGHSH and CDR2 is LQKENI. V was clipped by 6 bases and J by 5 bases, with 16 bases between them. The CDR3 runs 15 residues. The CDR3 protein is CASSLIGGGNEKLFF. CDR3 nucleotide sequence: TGTGCCAGCTCCCTGATCGGGGGAGGAAATGAAAAACTGTTTTTT.

The chain recombines TRBV11-2 with TRBJ1-6; D remains ambiguous. Trimming stripped 5 bases from V and 7 bases from J, with 12 bases between. This CDR3 has 14 residues. Germline lookup yields CDR1 SGHAT and CDR2 FQNNGV. The CDR3 DNA reads TGTGCCAGCAGCACCGGAGGCCCAAATTCACCCCTCCACTTT. Translating gives CASSTGGPNSPLHF.

The chain uses TRBV11-2 and TRBJ1-2, with TRBD1 matching 7 bases. Per germline, CDR1 SGHAT and CDR2 FQNNGV. The CDR3 contains 13 residues. The V and J ends lost 1 base and 7 bases, in that order; junction bases with no gene match: 3. DNA of the CDR3: TGTGCCAGCAGCTTAGTCAGGGGGGCTGGCTACACCTTC. Protein sequence: CASSLVRGAGYTF. The full variable domain, its missing parts supplied by reference TRBV11-2 and TRBJ1-2, is EAGVAQSPRYKIIEKRQSVAFWCNPISGHATLYWYQQILGQGPKLLIQFQNNGVVDDSQLPKDRFSAERLKGVDSTLKIQPAKLEDSAVYLCASSLVRGAGYTFGSGTRLTVV.

The rearrangement links TRBV30 to TRBJ1-5, with 8 positions matching TRBD1. The V gene end was trimmed by 3 bases and the J gene end by 1 base; junction bases not matched to a gene: 8. Germline CDR1 and CDR2: GTSNPN and SVGIG (reference sequence). CDR3 length: 16 residues. The CDR3 nucleotides are TGTGCCTGGAGAACAGGGGGGTTTGGGAGCAATCAGCCCCAGCATTTT. Its protein product is CAWRTGGFGSNQPQHF.

The CDR3 region is CASSQTGSAYNSPLHF. DNA for the CDR3: TGCGCCAGCAGCCAAACAGGGAGCGCCTATAATTCACCCCTCCACTTT. The gene calls are TRBV4-1 and TRBJ1-6; D might be TRBD1 (6 bases). CDR3 size: 16 residues. The germline CDR1 and CDR2 sequences are MGHRA and YSYEKL. Trimming took off 2 bases at V and 2 bases at J, with 10 bases between the two ends.

The V gene is TRBV30, the J gene TRBJ2-7; 10 positions agree with TRBD1. CDR1 is GTSNPN, CDR2 SVGIG, per germline (reference sequence). The CDR3 is 15 residues long. V was clipped by 7 bases and J by 2 bases; unmatched bases: 11. CDR3 bases: TGTGCCTCCAAAACTAAGGGACAGGGGCCCTACGAGCAGTACTTC. Translation: CASKTKGQGPYEQYF.

The chain employs TRBV28 and TRBJ1-1, with no clear D. This CDR3 has 13 residues. Germline V gene sequence: CDR1 MDHEN, CDR2 SYDVKM. Trimming stripped 6 bases from V and 2 bases from J, with 10 bases between. The CDR3 DNA reads as TGTGCCAGCAGAATAACAGCAAACACTGAAGCTTTCTTT. Protein: CASRITANTEAFF.

The chain links TRBV29-1 to TRBJ1-1; D is unresolved. Germline V CDR1 and CDR2: SQVTM, ANQGSEA. The CDR3 covers 14 residues. Trimming left V 2 bases short and J 1 base short, with 11 bases between. The CDR3 loop is CSVELWRSNTEAFF. The CDR3, as DNA: TGCAGCGTTGAACTGTGGAGATCGAACACTGAAGCTTTCTTT.